This entry lists 17 T cell receptor beta chains sequenced from one sample in a study of blood T cell repertoires in COVID-19 (dated by TCRdb to the early 2020s). Libraries were prepared through the immunoSEQ multiplex PCR assay. Not all clones reach the TCRdb copy of this immuneACCESS table, which keeps in-frame sequences only. Checked studies attribute under half of the gap to unresolved V genes and leave the rest unexplained. Across this sample there are some 110,000 clones, with 87% seen only once. Jointly, the top ten make up approximately 15% of the sample. Material for sequencing was peripheral blood. The receptors here all came from a man aged 45 to 65 with acute or convalescent COVID-19.

This clone was observed a few times. The gene calls are TRBV27 and TRBJ2-1; 12 bases are a match to TRBD2. The trim removed 5 bases at V and 4 bases at J, leaving 6 bases unmatched. In germline, CDR1 is MNHEY, CDR2 SMNVEV (reference sequence). The length of the CDR3 is 16 residues. The CDR3 loop is CASSPRGTSGYNEQFF. The CDR3 DNA reads TGTGCCAGCAGTCCGCGGGGGACTAGCGGGTACAATGAGCAGTTCTTC.

The V call is TRBV5-6, the J call TRBJ2-1; D perhaps matches TRBD2 (5 bases). Germline V gene sequence: CDR1 SGHDT, CDR2 YYEEEE. CDR3 length equals 15 residues. V lost 5 bases and J 1 base, leaving 13 bases between the germline ends. CDR3 DNA: TGTGCCAGCAGTTACCGGACTTTATCCTACAATGAGCAGTTCTTC. Translating it yields CASSYRTLSYNEQFF.

The gene calls are TRBV27 and TRBJ2-1; weak D call: TRBD2 (5 bases). The V end was cut by 5 bases, the J end by 0 bases, with 14 bases between. The CDR3 is 16 residues long. Germline CDR1 reads MNHEY; CDR2 reads SMNVEV (reference sequence). The CDR3 sequence is CASSTWRPSSYNEQFF. The CDR3 region has the DNA TGTGCCAGCAGTACCTGGAGGCCGAGCTCCTACAATGAGCAGTTCTTC.

The chain has TRBV18 and TRBJ2-1; TRBD1 agrees at 8 bases. The CDR3 sequence is 16 residues long. The V gene's germline CDR1 is KGHSH and CDR2 LQKENI. V dropped 0 bases and J dropped 4; count of bases not matched to a gene: 5. The CDR3 nucleotides read TGTGCCAGCTCACCACCGCAGGGGGCGAGGTACAATGAGCAGTTCTTC. Amino acid sequence: CASSPPQGARYNEQFF.

The V and J genes are TRBV28 and TRBJ2-5, with a weak D call TRBD2 (6 bases). V lost 7 bases, J lost 3 bases, and 12 bases lay in between. This CDR3 spans 13 amino acids. Germline V gene lookup returns CDR1 MDHEN and CDR2 SYDVKM. DNA of the CDR3: TGTGCCAGCAACGAACCGGGGGAAGAGACCCAGTACTTC. This gives the protein CASNEPGEETQYF.

V gene TRBV4-2 combines with J gene TRBJ1-1, with a weak D call TRBD1 (5 bases). CDR3 length equals 15 residues. Germline CDR1 is LGHNA and CDR2 is YNFKEQ. The ends were cut back, 0 bases at V and 1 base at J, with 9 bases in the middle. Written as DNA, the CDR3 is TGTGCCAGCAGCCAAGAGCTGGGGCAGAACACTGAAGCTTTCTTT. Its protein product is CASSQELGQNTEAFF.

This clone showed up just once. The chain links TRBV28 to TRBJ2-1; D possibly corresponds to TRBD1 (6 bases). Germline CDR1 MDHEN, CDR2 SYDVKM. V lost 2 bases and J lost 4, with 12 bases in between. This CDR3 comprises 15 residues. The CDR3 coding sequence is TGTGCCAGCAGTTTAGGGTCAGGGGATTACAATGAGCAGTTCTTC. This gives the protein CASSLGSGDYNEQFF.

The rearrangement joins TRBV27 to TRBJ1-2; TRBD1 matches at 8 bases. Germline loops: CDR1 MNHEY, CDR2 SMNVEV (reference sequence). V lost 3 bases and J lost 4; bases outside the gene matches: 13. The CDR3 contains 17 residues. The chain's CDR3 is CASSLRAGGRLGYGYTF. CDR3 coding DNA: TGTGCCAGCAGTTTGCGGGCAGGGGGCAGGCTGGGCTATGGCTACACCTTC.

In DNA, the CDR3 is TGTGCCAGCAGGGTCCTTTTAGCGGAAGTTAGCACAGATACGCAGTATTTT. Translated: CASRVLLAEVSTDTQYF. The J gene is TRBJ2-3, the V gene TRBV7-9, with D perhaps matching TRBD2 (6 bases). CDR1 and CDR2 (germline): SEHNR, FQNEAQ (reference sequence). V was cut by 6 bases and J by 0 bases, with 19 bases left in between. This CDR3 region has 17 residues.

The chain carries TRBV6-1 and TRBJ1-1; unclear D gene. V was pared by 0 bases and J by 1 base, with 6 bases between. The CDR3 is 14 residues long. Germline V gives CDR1 MNHNS, CDR2 SASEGT. The CDR3 loop reads CASSEASGNTEAFF. DNA for the CDR3: TGTGCCAGCAGTGAAGCGAGCGGGAACACTGAAGCTTTCTTT.

This clone has a single count. The V gene is TRBV10-3, the J gene TRBJ1-2; D unresolved. The length of the CDR3 is 14 residues. V lost 0 bases to trimming and J lost 2 bases, with 7 bases between them. The germline CDR1 and CDR2 sequences are ENHRY and SYGVKD. CDR3: CAISESGANYGYTF. DNA of the CDR3: TGTGCCATCAGTGAGTCTGGAGCCAACTATGGCTACACCTTC.

This clone was seen once. The chain uses TRBV10-3 and TRBJ2-7; 7 nucleotides align to TRBD2. V gave up 4 bases and J gave up 5 bases; unmatched junction bases: 8. This CDR3 has 14 amino acids. Germline values: CDR1 ENHRY, CDR2 SYGVKD. CDR3 region: CAISATGTTHEQYF. The CDR3 bases are TGTGCCATCAGTGCGACCGGGACTACGCACGAGCAGTACTTC.

The chain employs TRBV5-1 and TRBJ2-3; 7 bases line up with TRBD1. Germline assignment: CDR1 SGHRS and CDR2 YFSETQ. The CDR3 has 16 residues. Trimming cost V 0 bases and J 4 bases; bases outside gene matches: 8. CDR3 sequence reads: CASSLAFRQGPDTQYF. The DNA of the CDR3 is TGCGCCAGCAGCTTGGCCTTCCGACAGGGCCCAGATACGCAGTATTTT.

The chain combines TRBV10-3 with TRBJ1-2, with D unclear. Trimming took 0 bases from V and 2 from J, leaving 10 bases between them. Per germline, CDR1 ENHRY and CDR2 SYGVKD. The CDR3 spans 15 residues. The CDR3 is CAISESGGNNYGYTF. The CDR3 coding sequence is TGTGCCATCAGTGAGTCAGGCGGGAACAACTATGGCTACACCTTC.

CDR3 sequence (DNA): TGTGCCAGTAGCCTAGCGGGAGTAGCGGAGACCCAGTACTTC. Encoded protein: CASSLAGVAETQYF. The V and J genes are TRBV19 and TRBJ2-5, with TRBD2 matching 10 bases. The CDR3 has 14 residues. With 6 bases clipped from V and 5 bases from J, the junction kept 6 bases outside the gene matches. CDR1 is LNHDA and CDR2 is SQIVND in the germline V gene (reference sequence).

V is TRBV27 and J is TRBJ2-7, with 9 bases fitting TRBD1. The V segment lost 2 bases and the J segment 3 bases; nucleotides outside the gene matches: 5. The CDR3 covers 15 residues. CDR1 and CDR2 from the germline V gene are MNHEY and SMNVEV (reference sequence). As DNA, the CDR3 is TGTGCCAGCAGTTTAAAATGGACAGGGGTCTACGAGCAGTACTTC. Its translation: CASSLKWTGVYEQYF.

The chain joins TRBV10-1 to TRBJ2-7; the D is unclear. The CDR3 is 13 amino acids. Per the germline V gene, CDR1 is WNHNN and CDR2 is SYGVQD (reference sequence). Trimming left V 4 bases short and J 7 bases short, with 14 bases between. As DNA, the CDR3 is TGCGCCAGCAGTGGGAACGGCGCGGAGGAGCAGTACTTC. It is translated as CASSGNGAEEQYF.